A selection of T cell receptor beta chains follows, all from one sample in a study of T cell responses to AZD1222 COVID-19 vaccine. Clones were read by immunoSEQ multiplex PCR, and TCRdb kept only the in-frame ones, dropping some. Of some 140,000 clones in the sample, approximately 88% were seen once. Sequenced material: peripheral blood, taken 28 days after the second AZD1222 dose. The receptors here all came from an adult who received the AZD1222 COVID-19 vaccine. Each CDR3 is given with its conserved first and last residue. The D gene is left open where the match is weak. Clone size is stated in some rows and not others, as once, few, many or a class when expanded.

clone_size	d_call	v_call	j_call	cdr3_aa	cdr3_nt
NA	NA	TRBV7-9	TRBJ1-2	CASSGGLADYGYTF	TGTGCCAGCAGCGGGGGCCTGGCCGACTATGGCTACACCTTC
NA	NA	TRBV4-1	TRBJ1-1	CASSQPGGGRGETEAFF	TGCGCCAGCAGCCAACCAGGCGGGGGGCGCGGAGAAACTGAAGCTTTCTTT
NA	NA	TRBV27	TRBJ1-6	CASSSSGRLPLHF	TGTGCCAGCAGCTCCTCGGGCCGGTTACCCCTCCACTTT
NA	NA	TRBV14	TRBJ2-3	CASSRSGRGADTQYF	TGTGCCAGCAGCCGATCCGGGCGAGGGGCAGATACGCAGTATTTT
NA	TRBD1	TRBV18	TRBJ1-2	CASSPLYDRANYGYTF	TGTGCCAGCTCACCCCTCTATGACAGGGCGAACTATGGCTACACCTTC
NA	NA	TRBV10-3	TRBJ1-1	CAISPSRDRDEAFF	TGTGCCATCAGTCCGTCCCGGGACCGGGATGAAGCTTTCTTT
NA	NA	TRBV11-2	TRBJ1-4	CASSPFRGGDGEKLFF	TGTGCCAGCAGCCCCTTCCGTGGAGGGGACGGTGAAAAACTGTTTTTT
once	NA	TRBV29-1	TRBJ2-5	CSVYSGQETQYF	TGCAGCGTTTACAGCGGGCAAGAGACCCAGTACTTC
once	NA	TRBV5-4	TRBJ1-3	CASSLGQTDGNTIYF	TGTGCCAGCAGCTTAGGACAGACAGACGGAAACACCATATATTTT
NA	TRBD2	TRBV7-2	TRBJ2-5	CASTVGGSGSVETQYF	TGTGCCAGCACCGTAGGGGGTAGCGGGAGTGTGGAGACCCAGTACTTC
NA	NA	TRBV11-2	TRBJ2-7	CASSFGGSYEQYF	TGTGCCAGCAGCTTTGGGGGAAGCTACGAGCAGTACTTC
NA	NA	TRBV21-1	TRBJ2-1	CASSWGGTGGYYSYNEQFF	TGTGCCAGCAGCTGGGGGGGGACAGGAGGGTACTACTCCTACAATGAGCAGTTCTTC
NA	NA	TRBV28	TRBJ2-2	CVTGFYTGELFF	TGTGTAACGGGCTTCTACACCGGGGAGCTGTTTTTT
once	NA	TRBV15	TRBJ2-5	CATSRVDRKETQYF	TGTGCCACCAGCAGAGTGGACAGAAAAGAGACCCAGTACTTC
NA	TRBD1	TRBV7-9	TRBJ1-2	CASSFRTGGYGYTF	TGTGCCAGCAGCTTTAGAACAGGGGGATATGGCTACACCTTC
NA	NA	TRBV30	TRBJ2-7	CAWSLDSGNYEQYF	TGTGCCTGGAGCCTCGACAGTGGGAACTACGAGCAGTACTTC
NA	NA	TRBV2	TRBJ1-1	CASSEEGRGVSEAFF	TGTGCCAGCAGTGAAGAGGGCAGGGGTGTATCTGAAGCTTTCTTT
once	TRBD1	TRBV19	TRBJ2-5	CASSPRGRSQETQYF	TGTGCCAGTAGTCCCAGGGGGCGCTCCCAAGAGACCCAGTACTTC
NA	NA	TRBV5-4	TRBJ1-1	CASSLPIQDTEAFF	TGTGCCAGCAGCCTCCCGATCCAGGACACTGAAGCTTTCTTT
once	NA	TRBV9	TRBJ1-2	CASSGIRGAANYGYTF	TGTGCCAGCAGCGGAATTAGGGGGGCAGCTAACTATGGCTACACCTTC
NA	NA	TRBV6-2/TRBV6-3	TRBJ2-7	CASSSQVAPSYEQYF	TGTGCCAGCAGTTCACAGGTGGCCCCCTCCTACGAGCAGTACTTC
NA	NA	TRBV28	TRBJ1-3	CASSLIGFKSSGNTIYF	TGTGCCAGCAGTTTAATCGGGTTTAAAAGTTCTGGAAACACCATATATTTT
NA	NA	TRBV10-2	TRBJ2-1	CASSLSGGTTSYEQFF	TGCGCCAGCAGCCTTTCAGGGGGGACTACCTCCTATGAGCAGTTCTTC